These T cell receptor beta chains were read from a single sample in a study of cytomegalovirus exposure and HLA in healthy donors. Sequencing used immunoSEQ multiplex PCR; TCRdb keeps in-frame clones, though not all of them. This table has under 200,000 clones, roughly two thirds appearing once. The specimen sequenced was PBMCs. The source is a woman between 18 and 30 years old in good health and CMV-seropositive. Both conserved end residues are trimmed from each CDR3. Each record gives: V gene, J gene, CDR3 length, CDR3 protein.

>TRBV2|TRBJ2-1|12
AIRRASGAGEQF
>TRBV5-1|TRBJ2-1|13
ASSLRFGGANEQF
>TRBV5-4|TRBJ1-1|11
ASSLTGYTEAF
>TRBV19|TRBJ1-1|13
ASESSGRGNTEAF
>TRBV4-1|TRBJ1-1|14
ASSQDGGGGWFVTF
>TRBV28|TRBJ1-2|11
ASSLVVTYGYT
>TRBV4-1|TRBJ2-7|16
ASSQETLGGLAHYEQY
>TRBV4-2|TRBJ1-3|14
ASSQAQGNAGNTIY
>TRBV2|TRBJ1-5|15
ASSPPSSYRVNQPQH
>TRBV29-1|TRBJ2-7|11
SGLLAGAFEQY
>TRBV2|TRBJ2-5|12
ASSTRQIQETQY
>TRBV30|TRBJ2-7|11
AWSWDREGEQY
>TRBV5-8|TRBJ1-2|12
ASSFGTGIYGYT
>TRBV11-2|TRBJ2-7|10
ASSLEQTRQY
>TRBV7-2|TRBJ1-4|16
ASSSKPHRGGSNEKLF
>TRBV28|TRBJ2-3|16
ASSPIKTGEFSTDTQY
>TRBV7-3|TRBJ2-7|13
ASSLASGGQGEQY
>TRBV27|TRBJ2-1|11
ASSLGALNEQF
>TRBV6-5|-|14
ASSYSVVGETYEQY
>TRBV6-1|TRBJ2-3|11
ASRGLATDTQY
>TRBV18|TRBJ1-1|13
ASSPMGQPNTEAF
>TRBV13|TRBJ1-2|12
ASSLPNRGRGYT
>TRBV27|TRBJ2-7|13
ASTLLRGSSYEQY
>TRBV30|TRBJ2-7|12
ARSGGRGRGEQY
>TRBV5-6|TRBJ2-7|14
ASSKNLGTGSYEQY
>TRBV11-2|TRBJ2-7|15
ASSSQFRTSGMYEQY
>TRBV7-2|TRBJ2-3|12
ASSPTPDYNTQY
>TRBV29-1|TRBJ1-2|9
SVNRDYGYT
>TRBV19|TRBJ1-5|12
ASSIRDGNQPQH
>TRBV6-5|TRBJ2-7|12
ASSPTTSGAGQY
>TRBV13|TRBJ2-7|11
ASSFGTAYEQY
>TRBV4-2|TRBJ2-1|13
ASSQGTSGRDEQF
>TRBV9|TRBJ2-5|17
ASSGGDSFLGSYQETQY
>TRBV5-8|TRBJ2-1|13
ASSLEGGGAAEQF
>TRBV7-8|TRBJ2-7|14
ASSPLALGGSYEQY
>TRBV7-9|TRBJ2-3|14
ASRPPVGLSTDTQY
>TRBV7-7|TRBJ2-5|11
ASSRWDKETQY